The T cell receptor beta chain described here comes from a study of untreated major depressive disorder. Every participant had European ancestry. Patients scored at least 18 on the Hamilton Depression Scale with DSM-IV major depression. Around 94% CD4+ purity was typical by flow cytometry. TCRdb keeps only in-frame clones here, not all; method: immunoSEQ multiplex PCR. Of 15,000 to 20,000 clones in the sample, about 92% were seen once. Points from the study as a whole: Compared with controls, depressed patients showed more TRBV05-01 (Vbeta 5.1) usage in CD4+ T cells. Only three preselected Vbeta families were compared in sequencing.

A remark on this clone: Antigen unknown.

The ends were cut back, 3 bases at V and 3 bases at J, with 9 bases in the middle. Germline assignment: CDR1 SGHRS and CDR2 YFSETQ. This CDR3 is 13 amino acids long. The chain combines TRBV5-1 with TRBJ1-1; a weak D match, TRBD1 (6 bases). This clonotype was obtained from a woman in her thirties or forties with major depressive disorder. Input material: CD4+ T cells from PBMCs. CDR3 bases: TGCGCCAGCAGCTGGCACAGGGACACTGAAGCTTTCTTT. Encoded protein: CASSWHRDTEAFF.